These 14 T cell receptor beta chains came from one sample sequenced in a study of cytomegalovirus exposure and HLA in healthy donors listed by TCRdb under 2017. Receptor libraries were prepared by the immunoSEQ multiplex PCR assay. For the multiplex PCR, a mixture combining 60 forward primers for TCR Vbeta segments and 13 reverse primers for TCR Jbeta segments was used. TCRdb stores this immuneACCESS table with in-frame sequences only. Part of the clones is absent; in the studies checked, under half of the shortfall reflects unresolved V genes, and no reason is known for the rest. The sample has some 130,000 clones on record, 80% of them singletons. The top ten clones comprise under 4.5% of the sample. The specimen was PBMCs. Receptors were obtained from a woman in her 40s in good health and CMV-seronegative.

J is TRBJ2-2 and V is TRBV4-2, with TRBD1 matching over 10 bases. The CDR3 runs to 17 residues. The germline V gene has CDR1 LGHNA and CDR2 YNFKEQ. Trimming cost V 2 bases and J 4 bases; bases outside gene matches: 7. Here the CDR3 DNA reads TGTGCCAGCAGCCAATCCTCCGGGACAGGGGTCACCGGGGAGCTGTTTTTT. Encoded protein: CASSQSSGTGVTGELFF.

The chain has TRBV4-3 and TRBJ2-2, with 9 bases fitting TRBD2. V was pared by 1 base and J by 3 bases, with 3 bases of the junction left unmatched. Germline V lookup: CDR1 LGHNA, CDR2 YSLEER. The CDR3 is 16 amino acids. The CDR3 region has the DNA TGCGCCAGCAGCCAAGCAGCGGGGGGATACACCGGGGAGCTGTTTTTT. Translated: CASSQAAGGYTGELFF.

The chain recombines TRBV4-2 with TRBJ1-5, with D possibly being TRBD1 (6 bases). The CDR3 spans 16 residues. The V end was cut by 5 bases, the J end by 2 bases, with 16 bases between. Germline assignment: CDR1 LGHNA and CDR2 YNFKEQ. CDR3 loop: CASSLTGGARNQPQHF. CDR3 nucleotides: TGTGCCAGCAGCTTAACGGGGGGCGCGCGCAATCAGCCCCAGCATTTT.

The chain has TRBV19 and TRBJ2-7; a weak D match, TRBD2 (5 bases). Germline V CDR1 and CDR2: LNHDA, SQIVND (reference sequence). This CDR3 contains 14 residues. Trimming pared 5 bases from V and 2 bases from J, leaving 13 bases between. The CDR3 DNA follows: TGTGCCAGTAGTTCCTACGGGGTGGCCTACGAGCAGTACTTC. This encodes CASSSYGVAYEQYF.

The chain carries TRBV28 and TRBJ2-3, with D hard to call. V lost 5 bases and J 1 base, leaving 13 bases between the germline ends. The CDR3 consists of 15 residues. Germline assignment: CDR1 MDHEN and CDR2 SYDVKM. The DNA for the CDR3 is TGTGCCAGCAGTGTACCTGGGCCGGGCACAGATACGCAGTATTTT. As protein: CASSVPGPGTDTQYF.

The chain employs TRBV4-1 and TRBJ1-1; D is possibly TRBD1 (6 bases). Between the trimmed V and J ends, which lost 3 bases and 3 bases, there was a span of 8 bases. Germline V gene data show CDR1 as MGHRA and CDR2 as YSYEKL. This CDR3 is 13 amino acids long. Here the CDR3 DNA reads TGCGCCAGCAGCCAGGGGGCGGACACTGAAGCTTTCTTT. Residues: CASSQGADTEAFF.

This chain uses TRBV15 with TRBJ2-3, with TRBD2 matching over 9 bases. Trimming at V came to 5 bases and at J to 0 bases, leaving 3 bases not matched to a gene. The CDR3 contains 15 residues. Germline V CDR1 and CDR2: LNHNV, YYDKDF (reference sequence). The CDR3 spells CATSGGLASTDTQYF. In DNA, the CDR3 is TGTGCCACCAGCGGTGGACTAGCGAGCACAGATACGCAGTATTTT.

V gene TRBV20-1 combines with J gene TRBJ1-1; D gene unclear. Germline CDR1 DFQATT, CDR2 SNEGSKA (reference sequence). V shed 3 bases and J shed 6 bases, with 8 bases lying between them. The CDR3 contains 11 residues. The chain's CDR3 is CSASILPEAFF. CDR3 DNA sequence: TGCAGTGCTAGTATTCTTCCTGAAGCTTTCTTT.

V usage is TRBV7-9 and J usage is TRBJ1-1; D is ambiguous. The V gene's germline CDR1 is SEHNR and CDR2 FQNEAQ (reference sequence). V lost 5 bases to trimming and J lost 11 bases, with 15 bases between them. This CDR3 region has 12 residues. CDR3 protein: CASSGPDDEAFF. CDR3 DNA sequence: TGTGCCAGCAGCGGGCCGGATGACGAGGCTTTCTTT. Complete variable domain (other parts from reference TRBV7-9 and TRBJ1-1): DTGVSQNPRHKITKRGQNVTFRCDPISEHNRLYWYRQTLGQGPEFLTYFQNEAQLEKSRLLSDRFSAERPKGSFSTLEIQRTEQGDSAMYLCASSGPDDEAFFGQGTRLTVV.

This clone occurred many times. This rearrangement joins TRBV7-2 to TRBJ1-1; D perhaps matches TRBD1 (6 bases). Trimming pared 4 bases from V and 5 bases from J, leaving 11 bases between. The CDR3 is 13 amino acids. In germline, CDR1 is SGHTA, CDR2 FQGNSA. In nucleotides, the CDR3 is TGTGCCAGCAGCTCGTACAGGGATACTGAAGCTTTCTTT. It is translated as CASSSYRDTEAFF.

This sequence joins TRBV5-1 and TRBJ2-3, with TRBD2 identical over 9 bases. The CDR3 sequence is 18 residues long. Germline CDR1 reads SGHRS; CDR2 reads YFSETQ. Trimming removed 4 bases from V and 0 bases from J; junction bases left unmatched: 12. CDR3 loop: CASSHIAGGPKSTDTQYF. The CDR3 DNA is TGCGCCAGCAGCCACATCGCGGGGGGGCCGAAAAGCACAGATACGCAGTATTTT.

This chain uses TRBV7-2 with TRBJ1-6; no clear D gene. CDR1 and CDR2 from the germline V gene are SGHTA and FQGNSA. The CDR3 totals 15 residues. Trimming left V 4 bases short and J 6 bases short, with 13 bases between. The CDR3 DNA sequence: TGTGCCAGCAGCTACGGGAATACTCGTAATTCACCCCTCCACTTT. Its translation is CASSYGNTRNSPLHF.

This clone showed up just once. V usage is TRBV29-1 and J usage is TRBJ1-1; D possibly corresponds to TRBD1 (5 bases). Trimming cost V 3 bases and J 5 bases, with 7 bases left between them. The CDR3 runs to 11 residues. Germline CDR1 reads SQVTM; CDR2 reads ANQGSEA. As DNA, the CDR3 is TGCAGCGTTGACAGGGTGACTGAAGCTTTCTTT. It codes for CSVDRVTEAFF.

V usage is TRBV19 and J usage is TRBJ1-5, with 9 bases that match TRBD1. V trimming: 3 bases; J trimming: 5 bases; junction bases outside the gene matches: 5. Germline CDR1 reads LNHDA; CDR2 reads SQIVND (reference sequence). This CDR3 has 15 residues. The CDR3 DNA is TGTGCCAGTAGTATCGGACAGGGGAGTTATCAGCCCCAGCATTTT. Translation gives CASSIGQGSYQPQHF. The full variable domain, with the rest looked up from reference TRBV19 and TRBJ1-5, is DGGITQSPKYLFRKEGQNVTLSCEQNLNHDAMYWYRQDPGQGLRLIYYSQIVNDFQKGDIAEGYSVSREKKESFPLTVTSAQKNPTAFYLCASSIGQGSYQPQHFGDGTRLSIL.